A single sample is the source of the 14 T cell receptor beta chains below, sequenced in a study of blood T cell repertoires in COVID-19. The repertoire was sequenced with immunoSEQ multiplex PCR; TCRdb's copy has only in-frame clones and lacks some. The sample shows 220,000 or so clones, around 80% of them seen only once. The sequenced sample was peripheral blood. The receptor set was obtained from a woman in her fifties or sixties who had recovered from COVID-19.

CDR3 loop: CSVSYIPGDTQYF. CDR3 in DNA: TGCAGCGTTTCGTATATACCCGGAGATACGCAGTATTTT. The chain is built from TRBV29-1 and TRBJ2-3; D gene uncertain. CDR1 is SQVTM and CDR2 is ANQGSEA in the germline V gene. The V gene lost 5 bases and the J gene lost 5 bases, with 14 bases spanning the gap. The CDR3 covers 13 residues.

The chain recombines TRBV10-3 with TRBJ2-5, with 7 bases that match TRBD2. CDR3 length: 15 amino acids. V was clipped by 3 bases and J by 5 bases; unmatched bases: 9. Germline lookup yields CDR1 ENHRY and CDR2 SYGVKD. The CDR3 DNA follows: TGTGCCATCAGTGAAATGGCTAGCGGTGGCGAGACCCAGTACTTC. It specifies CAISEMASGGETQYF.

The rearrangement uses TRBV6-6 and TRBJ2-1, with a possible D match to TRBD2 (6 bases). Germline lookup yields CDR1 MNHNY and CDR2 SVGAGI (reference sequence). The CDR3 is 11 amino acids. V lost 5 bases to trimming and J lost 15 bases, with 14 bases between them. The CDR3 DNA is TGTGCCAGCAGTAAGGGCGGGGTTTGGTTCTTC. As protein: CASSKGGVWFF.

The chain has TRBV3-1 (or the pseudogene TRBV3-2) and TRBJ2-1, with TRBD2 identical over 11 bases. J lost 1 base, V lost 6 bases, and 5 bases had no gene match. The CDR3 sequence is 16 residues long. Germline V gene sequence: CDR1 LGHDT, CDR2 YNNKEL (reference sequence). This CDR3 reads CASSLPSGGSYNEQFF. CDR3 bases: TGTGCCAGCAGTCTTCCTAGCGGGGGGTCCTACAATGAGCAGTTCTTC.

The chain employs TRBV6-5 and TRBJ2-7, with 7 positions matching TRBD1. The CDR3 runs 14 residues. V shed 6 bases, J shed 6 bases, and the junction held 11 bases outside the gene matches. The germline gives CDR1 MNHEY, CDR2 SVGAGI. The CDR3 protein is CASRATGSWVEQYF. The CDR3 nucleotides read TGTGCCAGCAGAGCGACAGGGTCCTGGGTCGAGCAGTACTTC.

This clone showed up just once. This chain uses TRBV6-4 with TRBJ1-5, with no clear D. Germline loops: CDR1 MRHNA, CDR2 SNTAGT. This CDR3 has 18 residues. The V end lost 5 bases, the J end lost 6 bases, and 26 bases lay between the germline ends. The CDR3 DNA sequence: TGTGCCAGCAGTTGGGGAAAGTGGGAGGAGGAAAAGGGTCAGCCCCAGCATTTT. Residues: CASSWGKWEEEKGQPQHF.

In this sample, this clone turned up a few times. The rearrangement joins TRBV25-1 to TRBJ2-1; maybe TRBD1 (6 bases). Germline lookup yields CDR1 MGHDK and CDR2 SYGVNS. Trimming stripped 2 bases from V and 6 bases from J, with 11 bases between. The CDR3 contains 14 residues. The CDR3: CASSEHRDPNEQFF. The CDR3 coding sequence is TGTGCCAGCAGTGAACACAGGGACCCCAATGAGCAGTTCTTC.

This sequence joins TRBV6-5 and TRBJ2-1, with D possibly matching TRBD2 (5 bases). Germline V gene data show CDR1 as MNHEY and CDR2 as SVGAGI. V was clipped by 5 bases and J by 9 bases, with 20 bases between them. CDR3 length: 15 residues. The CDR3 DNA follows: TGTGCCAGCAGTATAACGACTATCCCCGCGGGTGAGCAGTTCTTC. Translating gives CASSITTIPAGEQFF.

The J gene is TRBJ1-2, the V gene TRBV15, with D perhaps matching TRBD1 (5 bases). CDR1 and CDR2 (germline): LNHNV, YYDKDF (reference sequence). The CDR3 length is 13 residues. Trimming removed 3 bases at V and 6 bases at J, with 11 bases between. CDR3 sequence reads: CATSRSRANGYTF. The DNA for the CDR3 is TGTGCCACCAGCAGGTCCAGGGCGAATGGCTACACCTTC. The full variable domain, rest sourced from reference TRBV15 and TRBJ1-2, is DAMVIQNPRYQVTQFGKPVTLSCSQTLNHNVMYWYQQKSSQAPKLLFHYYDKDFNNEADTPDNFQSRRPNTSFCFLDIRSPGLGDTAMYLCATSRSRANGYTFGSGTRLTVV.

The chain recombines TRBV10-3 with TRBJ2-1, with 10 positions matching TRBD1. Germline CDR1 is ENHRY and CDR2 is SYGVKD. V trimming: 7 bases; J trimming: 6 bases; junction bases outside the gene matches: 9. CDR3 length: 15 residues. The CDR3 DNA follows: TGTGCCATCACGCCGGGACAGGGGCGGATCAATGAGCAGTTCTTC. Amino acid sequence: CAITPGQGRINEQFF.

The chain employs TRBV2 and TRBJ1-5, with 7 bases fitting TRBD1. The germline V gene has CDR1 SNHLY and CDR2 FYNNEI. The CDR3 length is 14 residues. Trimming took 6 bases from V and 6 from J; bases not matched to a gene: 8. The CDR3 coding sequence is TGTGCCAGCAGACCCGACAGGGACGCTCAGCCCCAGCATTTT. This gives the protein CASRPDRDAQPQHF.

The V call is TRBV5-1, the J call TRBJ2-3; the D gene is possibly TRBD1 (5 bases). V was shortened by 0 bases and J by 3 bases, with 11 bases between the two germline ends. The germline gives CDR1 SGHRS, CDR2 YFSETQ. This CDR3 spans 15 amino acids. In nucleotides, the CDR3 is TGCGCCAGCAGCTTGGTGGCAGGGATTACAGATACGCAGTATTTT. Its protein product is CASSLVAGITDTQYF.

The chain is built from TRBV4-1 and TRBJ2-1; TRBD1 matches 7 bases. In germline, CDR1 is MGHRA, CDR2 YSYEKL. CDR3 size: 11 residues. V lost 5 bases and J lost 12; bases outside the gene matches: 4. The CDR3 here is CASSTRTGQFF. DNA for the CDR3: TGCGCCAGCAGCACTCGGACAGGGCAGTTCTTC.

CDR3 region: CASSTPTSGSNTDTQYF. In DNA, the CDR3 is TGTGCCAGCAGTACCCCGACTAGCGGGTCGAACACAGATACGCAGTATTTT. The genes are TRBV27 and TRBJ2-3, with 10 bases lining up with TRBD2. CDR1 and CDR2 (germline): MNHEY, SMNVEV (reference sequence). J was trimmed by 2 bases and V by 5 bases; bases with no gene match: 10. The CDR3 runs to 17 residues.